Each of the 22 T cell receptor beta chains below was sequenced from the same sample in a study of beta chain features in type 1 diabetes. All of the isolated RNA was reverse transcribed, so expressed TCRB transcripts were sequenced. Measured with immunoSEQ multiplex PCR; TCRdb has only the in-frame clones, and not every one. Here the sample spans around 430,000 clones, over 25% being singletons. The source material was naive CD4+ T cells from blood. The receptors shown here come from a man between 18 and 35 years old in good health.

The gene calls are TRBV30 and TRBJ1-4; D is unresolved. Looked up from germline, CDR1 is GTSNPN and CDR2 is SVGIG (reference sequence). The V gene lost 5 bases and the J gene lost 8 bases, with 15 bases spanning the gap. The CDR3 spans 13 residues. The chain's CDR3 is CAWEDTIGEKLFF. CDR3 DNA sequence: TGTGCCTGGGAAGACACTATTGGGGAAAAACTGTTTTTT.

There are a few counts of this clone. V is TRBV2 and J is TRBJ2-1; no reliable D call. This CDR3 spans 15 amino acids. Germline V gives CDR1 SNHLY, CDR2 FYNNEI. V was trimmed by 2 bases and J by 3 bases, leaving 11 bases between them. CDR3 in amino acids: CASSEFPGIYNEQFF. The CDR3 DNA sequence: TGTGCCAGCAGTGAATTTCCAGGTATCTACAATGAGCAGTTCTTC.

This clone was counted between two and nine times. The J gene is TRBJ2-2, the V gene TRBV5-1; possibly TRBD2 for D (5 bases). The CDR3 loop spans 14 amino acids. The V and J ends lost 0 bases and 5 bases respectively, with 8 bases between them. From germline, CDR1 is SGHRS and CDR2 YFSETQ. This CDR3 is CASSLEGATGELFF. CDR3 coding DNA: TGCGCCAGCAGCTTGGAGGGAGCTACCGGGGAGCTGTTTTTT.

This clone was recorded a few times. The J gene is TRBJ2-4, the V gene TRBV2; the D gene is possibly TRBD1 (6 bases). Germline V gene data show CDR1 as SNHLY and CDR2 as FYNNEI. The V end was cut by 3 bases, the J end by 0 bases, with 9 bases between. The CDR3 runs to 15 residues. As DNA, the CDR3 is TGTGCCAGCAGTGACAGGGGTTCAGCCAAAAACATTCAGTACTTC. Its protein is CASSDRGSAKNIQYF.

The chain links TRBV30 to TRBJ1-2; D not resolved. The CDR3 is 12 residues long. From germline, CDR1 is GTSNPN and CDR2 SVGIG (reference sequence). Trimming took off 3 bases at V and 5 bases at J, with 10 bases between the two ends. The CDR3 loop reads CAWRNIIYGYTF. The CDR3 DNA follows: TGTGCCTGGAGGAACATCATATATGGCTACACCTTC.

This sequence joins TRBV2 and TRBJ1-4; 8 positions agree with TRBD1. Germline V gives CDR1 SNHLY, CDR2 FYNNEI. The CDR3 runs to 16 residues. V shed 6 bases and J 0 bases; nucleotides not matched to a gene: 6. CDR3 region: CASSPQGDATNEKLFF. Written as DNA, the CDR3 is TGTGCCAGCAGCCCACAGGGGGATGCAACTAATGAAAAACTGTTTTTT.

This clone turned up a few times. The rearrangement joins TRBV9 to TRBJ1-1; 10 nucleotides match TRBD1. After removal of 1 base from V and 5 bases from J, the junction contained 8 bases not matched to a gene. This CDR3 is 16 amino acids long. Germline CDR1 SGDLS, CDR2 YYNGEE. The CDR3 coding sequence is TGTGCCAGCAGCGTAAGAAGGGGACAGGGGAGAACTGAAGCTTTCTTT. Amino acids: CASSVRRGQGRTEAFF. Drawing the rest from reference TRBV9 and TRBJ1-1, the complete variable domain is DSGVTQTPKHLITATGQRVTLRCSPRSGDLSVYWYQQSLDQGLQFLIQYYNGEERAKGNILERFSAQQFPDLHSELNLSSLELGDSALYFCASSVRRGQGRTEAFFGQGTRLTVV.

The chain recombines TRBV7-2 with TRBJ1-3, with unresolved D. From germline, CDR1 is SGHTA and CDR2 FQGNSA. The CDR3 covers 11 residues. Trimming shortened V by 5 bases and J by 5 bases, and 4 bases separated the two germline ends. In nucleotides, the CDR3 is TGTGCCAGCAGCCAAAGAAACACCATATATTTT. This gives the protein CASSQRNTIYF.

This clone was counted a few times. The rearrangement links TRBV30 to TRBJ1-3; the D gene is possibly TRBD1 (6 bases). The germline V gene encodes CDR1 GTSNPN and CDR2 SVGIG (reference sequence). V lost 7 bases, J lost 0 bases, and 10 bases lay in between. The CDR3 contains 13 residues. The CDR3 protein is CASDRSSGNTIYF. In DNA form, the CDR3 reads TGTGCCTCGGACAGAAGCTCTGGAAACACCATATATTTT.

The chain's CDR3 is CASRVAGGPYNEQFF. CDR3 sequence (DNA): TGCGCCAGCAGAGTAGCGGGAGGGCCCTACAATGAGCAGTTCTTC. The chain employs TRBV5-1 and TRBJ2-1; 11 bases fit TRBD2. CDR1 is SGHRS and CDR2 is YFSETQ in the germline V gene. V trimming: 5 bases; J trimming: 2 bases; junction bases outside the gene matches: 3. This CDR3 has 15 residues.

The CDR3 is CAWSVLGGGGSNQPQHF. The CDR3 DNA follows: TGTGCCTGGAGTGTTCTGGGAGGAGGTGGGAGCAATCAGCCCCAGCATTTT. The J gene is TRBJ1-5, the V gene TRBV30; no clear D gene. CDR1 is GTSNPN, CDR2 SVGIG, per germline (reference sequence). This CDR3 is 17 amino acids long. V was trimmed by 0 bases and J by 1 base, leaving 16 bases between them.

This clone was detected a few times. The genes are TRBV20-1 and TRBJ1-2, with unresolved D. There are 11 residues in the CDR3. Trimming removed 8 bases from V and 3 bases from J, with 10 bases in between. Germline-derived CDR1 and CDR2 are DFQATT and SNEGSKA (reference sequence). CDR3 region: CSPRLDYGYTF. The CDR3 nucleotides read TGCAGTCCGAGATTAGACTATGGCTACACCTTC.

This chain links TRBV7-2 with TRBJ2-3; TRBD2 matches 7 bases. CDR1 SGHTA and CDR2 FQGNSA come from the germline V gene. The CDR3 has 15 amino acids. V was clipped by 5 bases and J by 6 bases; unmatched bases: 11. The CDR3 DNA reads TGTGCCAGCAGCCCACGAGCGGGGACGAGGGATACGCAGTATTTT. This sequence encodes CASSPRAGTRDTQYF.

The V and J genes are TRBV9 and TRBJ2-5, with a tentative D call TRBD1 (6 bases). The germline CDR1 and CDR2 sequences are SGDLS and YYNGEE. With 2 bases removed from V and 2 bases from J, the gap between germline ends came to 13 bases. This CDR3 spans 15 amino acids. The CDR3 here is CASSVTGNFQETQYF. The CDR3 coding sequence is TGTGCCAGCAGCGTCACAGGGAACTTTCAAGAGACCCAGTACTTC.

This clone was picked up a small number of times. This sequence joins TRBV7-9 and TRBJ2-5; D gene ambiguous. The CDR3 spans 13 residues. Trimming took 7 bases from V and 5 from J, leaving 14 bases between them. Looked up from germline, CDR1 is SEHNR and CDR2 is FQNEAQ (reference sequence). The DNA for the CDR3 is TGTGCCAGCACCGGCCCATCGTGGGAGACCCAGTACTTC. This codes for CASTGPSWETQYF.

CDR3 residues: CASGLVGSIQYF. CDR3 nucleotides: TGTGCCAGCGGCCTGGTGGGTTCGATTCAGTACTTC. The chain employs TRBV28 and TRBJ2-4; no reliable D call. This CDR3 region has 12 residues. Germline CDR1 reads MDHEN; CDR2 reads SYDVKM. The V end lost 8 bases, the J end lost 10 bases, and 15 bases lay between the germline ends.

This clone was observed a handful of times. Other DNA sequences of this sample code for an identical CDR3. The chain recombines TRBV7-9 with TRBJ2-6; D gene ambiguous. This CDR3 has 13 amino acids. The V end was cut by 5 bases, the J end by 4 bases, with 6 bases between. CDR1 SEHNR and CDR2 FQNEAQ come from the germline V gene (reference sequence). CDR3 amino acids: CASSRAGANVLTF. CDR3 nucleotide sequence: TGTGCCAGCAGCCGGGCCGGGGCCAACGTCCTGACTTTC.

This clone was counted only a few times. The J gene is TRBJ2-3, the V gene TRBV6-6; unclear D gene. The V and J ends lost 4 bases and 5 bases respectively, with 19 bases between them. From germline, CDR1 is MNHNY and CDR2 SVGAGI (reference sequence). This CDR3 comprises 16 residues. CDR3 sequence: CASSSPLAMLEDTQYF. Written as DNA, the CDR3 is TGTGCCAGCAGTTCCCCACTCGCGATGTTGGAAGATACGCAGTATTTT.

V is TRBV7-9 and J is TRBJ1-2; D not certain. Germline V CDR1 and CDR2: SEHNR, FQNEAQ (reference sequence). This CDR3 has 13 amino acids. V was clipped by 5 bases and J by 8 bases, with 15 bases between them. This chain's CDR3 is CASSTPVPMGYTF. The CDR3 DNA is TGTGCCAGCAGCACCCCCGTACCAATGGGCTACACCTTC.

This clone was recorded a few times. V is TRBV7-2 and J is TRBJ1-2, with 8 bases fitting TRBD1. Unmatched junction bases numbered 6, after V lost 2 bases and J lost 7 bases. Germline V lookup: CDR1 SGHTA, CDR2 FQGNSA. The CDR3 is 14 amino acids. The CDR3 bases are TGTGCCAGCAGCTTAAGGGCAGACAGGGGTGGCTACACCTTC. This sequence encodes CASSLRADRGGYTF.

V and J are TRBV6-5 and TRBJ1-2; unclear D gene. CDR1 is MNHEY, CDR2 SVGAGI, per germline. This CDR3 is 15 amino acids long. Trimming left V 0 bases short and J 4 bases short, with 12 bases between. CDR3 amino acids: CASSYSWSQPYGYTF. For the CDR3, the DNA is TGTGCCAGCAGTTACTCCTGGAGCCAGCCCTATGGCTACACCTTC.

The V call is TRBV30, the J call TRBJ2-5; the match to TRBD2 covers 7 bases. Losses at the gene ends were 0 bases for V and 5 bases for J; bases not matched to a gene: 12. Germline loops: CDR1 GTSNPN, CDR2 SVGIG (reference sequence). This CDR3 spans 16 amino acids. CDR3 residues: CAWSVRGRTRGETQYF. Written as DNA, the CDR3 is TGTGCCTGGAGTGTACGAGGGCGGACTAGAGGCGAGACCCAGTACTTC.